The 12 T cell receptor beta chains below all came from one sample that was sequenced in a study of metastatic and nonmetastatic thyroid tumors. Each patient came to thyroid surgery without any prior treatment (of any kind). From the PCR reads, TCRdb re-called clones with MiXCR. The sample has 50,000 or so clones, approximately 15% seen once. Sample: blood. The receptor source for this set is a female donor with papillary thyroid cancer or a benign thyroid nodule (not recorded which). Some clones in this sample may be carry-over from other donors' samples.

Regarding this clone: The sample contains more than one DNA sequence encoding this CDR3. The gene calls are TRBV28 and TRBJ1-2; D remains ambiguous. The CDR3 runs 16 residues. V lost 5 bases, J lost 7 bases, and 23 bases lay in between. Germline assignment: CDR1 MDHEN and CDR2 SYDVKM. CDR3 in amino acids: CASSLLTHRGRLGYTF. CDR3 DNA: TGTGCCAGCAGTCTACTAACGCACAGAGGGAGGCTTGGCTACACCTTC.

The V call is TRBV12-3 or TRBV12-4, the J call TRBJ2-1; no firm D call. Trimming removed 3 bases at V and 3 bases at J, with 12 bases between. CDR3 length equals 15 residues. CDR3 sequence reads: CASSFGGISYNEQFF. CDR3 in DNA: TGTGCCAGCAGTTTCGGTGGCATTAGCTACAATGAGCAGTTCTTC.

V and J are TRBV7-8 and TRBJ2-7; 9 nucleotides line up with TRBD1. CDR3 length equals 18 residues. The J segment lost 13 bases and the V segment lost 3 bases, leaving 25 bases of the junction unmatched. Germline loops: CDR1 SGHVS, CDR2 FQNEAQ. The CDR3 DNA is TGTGCCAGCAGCTTGGGACAGGGTGGGGGCTGGAGCTCCTACGATCATTACTTC. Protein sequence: CASSLGQGGGWSSYDHYF.

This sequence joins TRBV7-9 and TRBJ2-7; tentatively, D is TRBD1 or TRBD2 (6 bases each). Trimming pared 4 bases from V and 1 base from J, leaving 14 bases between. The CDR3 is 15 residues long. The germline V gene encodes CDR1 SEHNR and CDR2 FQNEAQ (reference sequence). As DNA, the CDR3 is TGTGCCAGCAGCTGGGGGGCCGGACTTTCCTACGAGCAGTACTTC. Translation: CASSWGAGLSYEQYF.

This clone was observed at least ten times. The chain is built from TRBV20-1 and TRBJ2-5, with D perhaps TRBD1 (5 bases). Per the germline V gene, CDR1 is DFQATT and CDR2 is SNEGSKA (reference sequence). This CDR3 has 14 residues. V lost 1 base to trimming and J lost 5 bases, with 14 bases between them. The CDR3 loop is CSARVGGRAETQYF. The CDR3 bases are TGCAGTGCTAGAGTTGGTGGCAGGGCGGAGACCCAGTACTTC.

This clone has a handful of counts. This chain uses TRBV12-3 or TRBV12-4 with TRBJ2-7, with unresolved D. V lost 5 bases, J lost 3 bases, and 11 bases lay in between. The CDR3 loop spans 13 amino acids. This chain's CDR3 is CASSPKSFYEQYF. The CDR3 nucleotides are TGTGCCAGCAGTCCCAAGTCGTTCTACGAGCAGTACTTC.

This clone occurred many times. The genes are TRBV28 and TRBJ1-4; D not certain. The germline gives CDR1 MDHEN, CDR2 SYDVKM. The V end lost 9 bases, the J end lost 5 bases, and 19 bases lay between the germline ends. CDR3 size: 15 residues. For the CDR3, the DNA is TGTGCCAGTAGCCCCGCGGGGAATGGAAATGAAAAACTGTTTTTT. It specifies CASSPAGNGNEKLFF.

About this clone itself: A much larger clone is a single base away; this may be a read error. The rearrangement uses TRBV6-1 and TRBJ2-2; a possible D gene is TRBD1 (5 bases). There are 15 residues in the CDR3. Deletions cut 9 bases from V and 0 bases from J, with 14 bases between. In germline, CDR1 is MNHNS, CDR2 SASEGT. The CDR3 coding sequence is TGTGCCAGAAGAGACAGACCCTCGAACACCGGGGAGCTGTTTTTT. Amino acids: CARRDRPSNTGELFF.

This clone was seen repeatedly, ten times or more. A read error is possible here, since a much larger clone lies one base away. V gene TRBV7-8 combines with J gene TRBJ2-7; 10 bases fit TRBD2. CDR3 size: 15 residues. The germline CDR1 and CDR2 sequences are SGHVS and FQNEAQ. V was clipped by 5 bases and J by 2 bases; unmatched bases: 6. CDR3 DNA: TGTGCCAGCAGCCCCAGGACTAGCGGACCCTACGAGCAGTACTTC. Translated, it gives CASSPRTSGPYEQYF.

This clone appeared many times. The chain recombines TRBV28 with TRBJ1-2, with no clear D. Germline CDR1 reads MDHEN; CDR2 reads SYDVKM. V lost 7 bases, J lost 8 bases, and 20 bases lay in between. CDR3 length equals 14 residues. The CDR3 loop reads CASTRSARLLGYTF. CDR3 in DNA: TGTGCCAGCACCCGGTCGGCACGACTATTAGGCTACACCTTC.

Written as DNA, the CDR3 is TGTGCCAGCATCCTAACTCATATGCAAGGAATTAACTATGGCTACACCTTC. It is translated as CASILTHMQGINYGYTF. The chain links TRBV14 to TRBJ1-2; D unresolved. Per germline, CDR1 SGHDN and CDR2 FVKESK. V was shortened by 7 bases and J by 1 base, with 22 bases between the two germline ends. The CDR3 contains 17 residues.

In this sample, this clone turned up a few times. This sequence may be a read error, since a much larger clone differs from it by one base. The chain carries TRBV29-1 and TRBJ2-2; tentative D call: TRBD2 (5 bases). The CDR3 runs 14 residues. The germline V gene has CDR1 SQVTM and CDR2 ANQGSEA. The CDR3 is CSFDDGVNAGELFF. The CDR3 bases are TGCAGCTTTGATGACGGGGTTAACGCCGGGGAGCTGTTTTTT.